The rows below give T cell receptor beta chains drawn from one sample of a study of cytomegalovirus exposure and HLA in healthy donors. Only in-frame clones appear in the TCRdb table, and some are missing; sequencing was by immunoSEQ multiplex PCR. The table lists about 160,000 clones, 65% to 85% of them singletons. Sequencing was done on a sample of PBMCs. The receptors were sampled from a man between 60 and 70 years old in good health and CMV-seronegative. The CDR3 runs from the conserved cysteine through the conserved F or W. D genes are given only for firm matches. Not every row has a clone size; where given, it reads once, few, many or a size class.

CDR3 DNA,CDR3 protein,J gene,V gene,clone size,D gene
TGCGCCAGCAGCCAAGCGGGAGGGCCCTACAATGAGCAGTTCTTC,CASSQAGGPYNEQFF,TRBJ2-1,TRBV4-3,.,TRBD2
TGTGCCAGCAGCTTAGTGGGCACAAGAAATCAGCCCCAGCATTTT,CASSLVGTRNQPQHF,TRBJ1-5,TRBV7-2,.,.
TGTGCCAGCAGCGTAGATAGCACCCGGGGCTATGGCTACACCTTC,CASSVDSTRGYGYTF,TRBJ1-2,TRBV9,.,.
TGCAGCGTCGTACAAACAGGGGCCCCTAAAGGCTACACCTTC,CSVVQTGAPKGYTF,TRBJ1-2,TRBV29-1,.,TRBD1
TGTGCCAGCAGCTTCCCTCCGGGGGACGAGCAGTACTTC,CASSFPPGDEQYF,TRBJ2-7,TRBV7-6,few,.
TGTGCCAGCAGCTTGGCGGCTAGCGGACCTACGGGGAATGAGCAGTTCTTC,CASSLAASGPTGNEQFF,TRBJ2-1,TRBV5-4,.,TRBD2
TGTGCCAGTAGTATTCACACGATAGCCAAAAACATTCAGTACTTC,CASSIHTIAKNIQYF,TRBJ2-4,TRBV19,.,.
TGTGCCAGCCACCGGTTTGATCGGGAGACCCAGTACTTC,CASHRFDRETQYF,TRBJ2-5,TRBV6-1,few,.
TGTGCCAGCTCACCAGCGTCCGCTAACTATGGCTACACCTTC,CASSPASANYGYTF,TRBJ1-2,TRBV18,.,.
TGTGCCAGCAGCGTATCAGGGCCCGCAACTAATGAAAAACTGTTTTTT,CASSVSGPATNEKLFF,TRBJ1-4,TRBV5-6,.,.
TGTGCCAGTAGTATCGCCAGGGGGAGTAATTCACCCCTCCACTTT,CASSIARGSNSPLHF,TRBJ1-6,TRBV19,few,TRBD1
TGTGCCAGCAGCTTTGGGGGACAGCCTAGAGGGGACACCTTC,CASSFGGQPRGDTF,TRBJ1-2,TRBV5-4,once,TRBD1
TGTGCCAGCAGACCCGACAGGTCCGAGCAGTACTTC,CASRPDRSEQYF,TRBJ2-7,TRBV7-9,few,.
TGTGCCACCAGCAGAGATCTGGACAGGGGGCGAGAGACCCAGTACTTC,CATSRDLDRGRETQYF,TRBJ2-5,TRBV15,.,TRBD1
TGTGCCAGCAGTGAAAGGACAGGGTTCGAGACCCAGTACTTC,CASSERTGFETQYF,TRBJ2-5,TRBV25-1,.,TRBD1
TGTGCCAGCAGTTCACCGGGACTAGCGGGTTTCGATGAGCAGTTCTTC,CASSSPGLAGFDEQFF,TRBJ2-1,TRBV28,few,TRBD2
TGTGCCAGCAGCCCAAGCGGGACGAACACCGGGGAGCTGTTTTTT,CASSPSGTNTGELFF,TRBJ2-2,TRBV9,few,TRBD2
TGTGCCAGCAGCTTAGGGTCGTGGGGAGTGAACACTGAAGCTTTCTTT,CASSLGSWGVNTEAFF,TRBJ1-1,TRBV7-8,.,.
TGTGCCAGCAGCTTAGGCCGAGGACTAGCGGCCACAGATACGCAGTATTTT,CASSLGRGLAATDTQYF,TRBJ2-3,TRBV13,.,TRBD2
TGTGCCAGCAGCTCGGGAGGGGCGGAGACCCAGTACTTC,CASSSGGAETQYF,TRBJ2-5,TRBV7-2,.,TRBD2
TGCGCCAGCGGGCCGGGAGCAGCACGTGGGGTTCAGGGTGGTGGGACTGAAGCTTTCTTT,CASGPGAARGVQGGGTEAFF,TRBJ1-1,TRBV5-1,.,.
TGTGCCAGCAGCGCGTCCGGGAACCCCAATCAGCCCCAGCATTTT,CASSASGNPNQPQHF,TRBJ1-5,TRBV7-8,.,.